These 29 T cell receptor beta chains came from one sample sequenced in a study of cytomegalovirus exposure and HLA in healthy donors. 13 Jbeta primers and 60 Vbeta primers were used for the PCR. Sequencing was performed with immunoSEQ multiplex PCR; in TCRdb, only in-frame clones are kept and a portion is missing. The sample carries 95,000 to 150,000 clones, 77% recorded once. The material sequenced was PBMCs. The receptors were gathered from a human donor in good health.

The CDR3 DNA follows: TGCAGCGCCTCAACAGGGAGAAGCAATCAGCCCCAGCATTTT. This translates into CSASTGRSNQPQHF. The V and J genes are TRBV29-1 and TRBJ1-5, with D maybe TRBD1 (6 bases). The V end lost 7 bases, the J end lost 1 base, and 14 bases lay between the germline ends. Per germline, CDR1 SQVTM and CDR2 ANQGSEA. This CDR3 is built from 14 residues.

The chain combines TRBV5-8 with TRBJ1-4; D remains unclear. CDR1 is SGHTS and CDR2 is YDEGEE in the germline V gene. Trimming pared 6 bases from V and 6 bases from J, leaving 15 bases between. The CDR3 totals 14 residues. The DNA of the CDR3 is TGTGCCAGCACCAAAAAACTGGGCCATGAAAAACTGTTTTTT. Translating gives CASTKKLGHEKLFF.

This clone was seen only a few times. The rearrangement links TRBV2 to TRBJ2-7, with TRBD1 identical over 9 bases. The CDR3 has 15 residues. CDR1 and CDR2 from the germline V gene are SNHLY and FYNNEI. The J segment lost 3 bases and the V segment lost 2 bases, leaving 5 bases of the junction unmatched. Here the CDR3 DNA reads TGTGCCAGCAGTGAACCACAGGGGGCACTCTACGAGCAGTACTTC. Residues: CASSEPQGALYEQYF.

The V gene is TRBV6-8, the J gene TRBJ2-7; 11 nucleotides align to TRBD2. V trimming: 6 bases; J trimming: 0 bases; junction bases outside the gene matches: 7. In germline, CDR1 is MNHGY, CDR2 SAAAGT. The CDR3 length is 16 residues. Here the CDR3 reads CASRRGLAAASYEQYF. As DNA, the CDR3 is TGTGCCAGCAGACGGGGACTAGCGGCAGCCTCCTACGAGCAGTACTTC.

The chain joins TRBV7-9 to TRBJ1-4, with D maybe TRBD1 (5 bases). Trimming pared 1 base from V and 6 bases from J, leaving 9 bases between. Germline CDR1 is SEHNR and CDR2 is FQNEAQ (reference sequence). The CDR3 contains 14 residues. The DNA for the CDR3 is TGTGCCAGCAGCTTAGGCGGAGGGGATGAAAAACTGTTTTTT. Protein sequence: CASSLGGGDEKLFF.

This chain connects TRBV6-5 to TRBJ2-3; 9 positions match TRBD1. The V gene's germline CDR1 is MNHEY and CDR2 SVGAGI. This CDR3 comprises 15 residues. V shed 0 bases, J shed 6 bases, and the junction held 4 bases outside the gene matches. The CDR3 here is CASSYSGQGTDTQYF. CDR3 nucleotide sequence: TGTGCCAGCAGTTACTCGGGACAGGGAACCGATACGCAGTATTTT.

The J gene is TRBJ2-1, the V gene TRBV28; 7 positions match TRBD1. The germline V gene encodes CDR1 MDHEN and CDR2 SYDVKM. The CDR3 is made up of 15 amino acids. V lost 6 bases to trimming and J lost 5 bases; unmatched junction nucleotides: 10. Here the CDR3 reads CASSYRDSRNNEQFF. CDR3 nucleotides: TGTGCCAGCAGCTACCGGGACAGCCGAAACAATGAGCAGTTCTTC.

V gene TRBV27 combines with J gene TRBJ1-2; the match to TRBD1 covers 7 bases. CDR3 length: 13 residues. V was pared by 6 bases and J by 8 bases, with 9 bases of the junction left unmatched. Germline values: CDR1 MNHEY, CDR2 SMNVEV (reference sequence). The CDR3 reads CASSPRGTRGYTF. In nucleotides, the CDR3 is TGTGCCAGCAGCCCCAGGGGGACTAGGGGCTACACCTTC.

The V and J genes are TRBV18 and TRBJ1-5; 9 positions match TRBD1. Germline trimming cut 6 bases from V and 1 base from J; bases unmatched to any gene: 7. This CDR3 has 16 residues. Germline-derived CDR1 and CDR2 are KGHSH and LQKENI. The CDR3 sequence: CASSWTGANSNQPQHF. In nucleotides, the CDR3 is TGTGCCAGCTCCTGGACAGGGGCGAACAGCAATCAGCCCCAGCATTTT.

The V call is TRBV7-8, the J call TRBJ2-4, with D hard to call. V shed 5 bases and J shed 12 bases, with 14 bases lying between them. This CDR3 region has 12 residues. The germline V gene has CDR1 SGHVS and CDR2 FQNEAQ. In DNA, the CDR3 is TGTGCCAGCAGCAGCTTAATGTCTGGTCAGTACTTC. Translating gives CASSSLMSGQYF.

The rearrangement joins TRBV15 to TRBJ2-5; 12 bases align to TRBD1. The J call could be wrong; TRBJ2-7 is a better fit for the DNA end. This CDR3 spans 16 amino acids. Germline CDR1 reads LNHNV; CDR2 reads YYDKDF (reference sequence). The CDR3 sequence is CATSRDPGQGAYEQYF. The CDR3 DNA reads TGTGCCACCAGCAGAGATCCGGGACAGGGGGCGTACGAGCAGTACTTC.

The gene calls are TRBV5-1 and TRBJ1-1; no reliable D call. The V gene lost 0 bases and the J gene lost 1 base, with 10 bases spanning the gap. Germline loops: CDR1 SGHRS, CDR2 YFSETQ. The CDR3 runs 15 residues. In DNA, the CDR3 is TGCGCCAGCAGCTTGGCAGGACTGACGAACACTGAAGCTTTCTTT. Translated, it gives CASSLAGLTNTEAFF.

This clone is a singleton in its sample. The chain is built from TRBV6-1 and TRBJ2-7, with 8 bases that match TRBD2. In germline, CDR1 is MNHNS, CDR2 SASEGT. Losses at the gene ends were 1 base for V and 4 bases for J; bases not matched to a gene: 3. The CDR3 runs to 14 residues. Here the CDR3 reads CASSEGGGWYEQYF. DNA for the CDR3: TGTGCCAGCAGTGAAGGCGGGGGGTGGTACGAGCAGTACTTC.

This clone was seen only a few times. The gene calls are TRBV18 and TRBJ2-5; 7 nucleotides match TRBD1. This CDR3 is 14 amino acids long. Trimming cost V 4 bases and J 2 bases; bases outside gene matches: 4. Germline V gene lookup returns CDR1 KGHSH and CDR2 LQKENI. The CDR3 DNA reads TGTGCCAGCTCACGCCGGGACAGTCAAGAGACCCAGTACTTC. It codes for CASSRRDSQETQYF. Drawing the rest from reference TRBV18 and TRBJ2-5, the complete variable domain is NAGVMQNPRHLVRRRGQEARLRCSPMKGHSHVYWYRQLPEEGLKFMVYLQKENIIDESGMPKERFSAEFPKEGPSILRIQQVVRGDSAAYFCASSRRDSQETQYFGPGTRLLVL.

The genes are TRBV7-9 and TRBJ2-7; TRBD2 agrees at 11 bases. CDR3 size: 16 residues. Germline CDR1 and CDR2: SEHNR and FQNEAQ (reference sequence). The V gene end was trimmed by 2 bases and the J gene end by 3 bases; junction bases not matched to a gene: 6. The CDR3 loop is CASSLSPGLADYEQYF. The CDR3 DNA reads as TGTGCCAGCAGCTTAAGCCCGGGACTAGCGGACTACGAGCAGTACTTC. Variable domain in full (rest from reference TRBV7-9 and TRBJ2-7): DTGVSQNPRHKITKRGQNVTFRCDPISEHNRLYWYRQTLGQGPEFLTYFQNEAQLEKSRLLSDRFSAERPKGSFSTLEIQRTEQGDSAMYLCASSLSPGLADYEQYFGPGTRLTVT.

This chain uses TRBV5-6 with TRBJ2-2; the match to TRBD2 covers 10 bases. Germline V gene sequence: CDR1 SGHDT, CDR2 YYEEEE. Trimming removed 2 bases from V and 0 bases from J; junction bases left unmatched: 4. The CDR3 has 17 residues. The CDR3 protein is CASSFAGLATNTGELFF. DNA of the CDR3: TGTGCCAGCAGCTTTGCGGGACTAGCGACGAACACCGGGGAGCTGTTTTTT.

This rearrangement joins TRBV7-9 to TRBJ1-4; 8 bases align to TRBD1. The V gene end was trimmed by 5 bases and the J gene end by 11 bases; junction bases not matched to a gene: 10. Germline V gene data show CDR1 as SEHNR and CDR2 as FQNEAQ (reference sequence). The CDR3 loop spans 14 amino acids. The CDR3 spells CASSTPGQGGKLFF. For the CDR3, the DNA is TGTGCCAGCAGCACCCCAGGACAGGGTGGGAAACTGTTTTTT.

The rearrangement joins TRBV28 to TRBJ2-5; TRBD2 agrees at 8 bases. This CDR3 has 14 residues. Germline values: CDR1 MDHEN, CDR2 SYDVKM. V dropped 8 bases and J dropped 1; count of bases not matched to a gene: 6. In DNA form, the CDR3 reads TGTGCCAGCCACCTGGCGGGGGGCCAAGAGACCCAGTACTTC. Protein product: CASHLAGGQETQYF.

This sequence joins TRBV6-5 and TRBJ2-1; TRBD1 matches 7 bases. V was pared by 6 bases and J by 3 bases, with 2 bases of the junction left unmatched. The CDR3 runs to 13 residues. Per the germline V gene, CDR1 is MNHEY and CDR2 is SVGAGI. DNA for the CDR3: TGTGCCAGCAGCTGGGACAGCTACAATGAGCAGTTCTTC. This translates into CASSWDSYNEQFF.

The chain carries TRBV28 and TRBJ2-5, with TRBD2 as a possible D gene (6 bases). Germline V gene data show CDR1 as MDHEN and CDR2 as SYDVKM. CDR3 length: 14 amino acids. Trimming stripped 3 bases from V and 4 bases from J, with 12 bases between. For the CDR3, the DNA is TGTGCCAGCAGTTTTCGGGCCGGGGGAGAGACCCAGTACTTC. Translation gives CASSFRAGGETQYF.

The chain uses TRBV4-2 and TRBJ2-1; 12 bases line up with TRBD2. This CDR3 has 15 amino acids. Germline V gene lookup returns CDR1 LGHNA and CDR2 YNFKEQ. J gave up 5 bases and V 4 bases, and 3 bases lay outside the gene matches. The CDR3 DNA is TGTGCCAGCAGCCGTCTAGCGGGAGGGAACAATGAGCAGTTCTTC. Residues: CASSRLAGGNNEQFF.

This clone was recorded a few times. This rearrangement joins TRBV2 to TRBJ1-1; D is unresolved. The CDR3 length is 11 residues. Trimming cost V 6 bases and J 5 bases, with 7 bases left between them. Germline CDR1 and CDR2: SNHLY and FYNNEI. The CDR3 DNA reads as TGTGCCAGCAGCCCCAAAACTGAAGCTTTCTTT. Its protein product is CASSPKTEAFF.

This sequence joins TRBV29-1 and TRBJ2-1; perhaps TRBD2 as D (5 bases). There are 15 residues in the CDR3. Trimming cost V 3 bases and J 0 bases, with 12 bases left between them. Germline values: CDR1 SQVTM, CDR2 ANQGSEA. The CDR3 is CSVDRTGSSYNEQFF. The CDR3, as DNA: TGCAGCGTTGACCGGACTGGAAGCTCCTACAATGAGCAGTTCTTC.

The rearrangement links TRBV5-1 to TRBJ2-7; TRBD1 matches at 8 bases. The V and J ends lost 0 bases and 2 bases, in that order; junction bases with no gene match: 1. The germline CDR1 and CDR2 sequences are SGHRS and YFSETQ. The CDR3 totals 14 residues. In DNA, the CDR3 is TGCGCCAGCAGCTTGGAGGGACAGGCCTACGAGCAGTACTTC. Its protein is CASSLEGQAYEQYF.

In nucleotides, the CDR3 is TGCGCCAGCACTCAAACCGGACAGGGTCAAGGAAACACCATATATTTT. Translation: CASTQTGQGQGNTIYF. The V call is TRBV5-1, the J call TRBJ1-3; 8 nucleotides agree with TRBD1. CDR3 length: 16 amino acids. CDR1 and CDR2 (germline): SGHRS, YFSETQ. The trim removed 6 bases at V and 4 bases at J, leaving 12 bases unmatched.

The chain combines TRBV18 with TRBJ2-3; 10 bases match TRBD1. Germline lookup yields CDR1 KGHSH and CDR2 LQKENI. The CDR3 has 17 residues. V lost 3 bases to trimming and J lost 2 bases; unmatched junction nucleotides: 8. The CDR3 sequence: CASSPRTGGGHTDTQYF. In DNA, the CDR3 is TGTGCCAGCTCACCCAGGACAGGGGGGGGCCACACAGATACGCAGTATTTT. The full variable domain, completed using reference TRBV18 and TRBJ2-3, is NAGVMQNPRHLVRRRGQEARLRCSPMKGHSHVYWYRQLPEEGLKFMVYLQKENIIDESGMPKERFSAEFPKEGPSILRIQQVVRGDSAAYFCASSPRTGGGHTDTQYFGPGTRLTVL.

This clone was recorded a few times. The chain links TRBV5-1 to TRBJ2-7; 13 bases fit TRBD2. This CDR3 comprises 17 residues. CDR1 is SGHRS, CDR2 YFSETQ, per germline. The V and J ends lost 4 bases and 0 bases, in that order; junction bases with no gene match: 7. The CDR3 DNA is TGCGCCAGCAGCCTGGGACTAGCGGGACCAAGCTCCTACGAGCAGTACTTC. Protein product: CASSLGLAGPSSYEQYF.

The gene calls are TRBV30 and TRBJ1-2, with 7 bases matching TRBD1. The length of the CDR3 is 14 residues. The trim removed 3 bases at V and 5 bases at J, leaving 9 bases unmatched. The germline gives CDR1 GTSNPN, CDR2 SVGIG (reference sequence). CDR3 sequence: CAWRPLGTVYGYTF. DNA for the CDR3: TGTGCCTGGAGGCCCCTCGGGACAGTGTATGGCTACACCTTC.

In this sample, this clone turned up a few times. The rearrangement links TRBV29-1 to TRBJ2-1, with a possible D match to TRBD2 (6 bases). There are 14 residues in the CDR3. Looked up from germline, CDR1 is SQVTM and CDR2 is ANQGSEA. Trimming pared 6 bases from V and 5 bases from J, leaving 17 bases between. The CDR3 sequence: CSVWDSGGDNEQFF. The CDR3 DNA reads TGCAGCGTGTGGGACTCCGGAGGTGACAATGAGCAGTTCTTC.